This note documents a single TCR beta chain sequence. Given a far larger clone just one base away, this is likely a sequencing read error. The data were produced by immunoSEQ multiplex PCR, yet TCRdb's version contains in-frame clones alone and is incomplete. The sample includes approximately 23,000 clones, approximately 83% of them seen just once. This entry belongs to a study of OX40 agonist ivuxolimab in advanced cancers. Sequences were derived from CD4+ or CD8+ T cells sorted from blood, sampled in a trial of the OX40 agonist ivuxolimab. This TCR was sampled from an adult with an advanced solid tumor such as melanoma, head and neck, liver or kidney cancer.

The CDR3, as DNA: TGTGCCAGCAGCTGGGACAAGAGCTATGGCTACACCTTC. It translates to CASSWDKSYGYTF. The gene calls are TRBV5-6 and TRBJ1-2, with D possibly matching TRBD1 (6 bases). The V end was cut by 3 bases, the J end by 4 bases, with 10 bases between. The germline gives CDR1 SGHDT, CDR2 YYEEEE. This CDR3 has 13 amino acids.